Sequencing of this TCR beta chain was carried out in a study of T-cell reconstitution after alpha-beta-depleted transplantation in children. Study findings and constraints: As was reported, about two months after transplant, alpha-beta T cells came from several hundred expanded graft clones.

As to this clonotype: Its specificity is not known.

Germline values: CDR1 SEHNR, CDR2 FQNEAQ (reference sequence). The CDR3 sequence is 13 residues long. V dropped 0 bases and J dropped 8 bases, with 8 bases sitting between them. Unique molecular identifiers featured in how the TCRbeta library was prepared. MiXCR was run by TCRdb on the PCR reads, yielding one entry per CDR3 protein. The sample includes hundreds of thousands of distinct CDR3 sequences, 24% of them seen just once. Sample: PBMCs, mostly from graft donor cells, taken 360 days after TCRalphabeta/CD19-depleted stem cell transplant. The sequence derives from a female patient between 2 and 15 years old who had a stem cell transplant for congenital amegakaryocytic thrombocytopenia, so the T cells may come from the graft donor. V is TRBV7-9 and J is TRBJ2-4; perhaps TRBD1 as D (5 bases). The chain's CDR3 is CASSLAGADIQYF. The CDR3 region has the DNA TGTGCCAGCAGCTTAGCAGGGGCGGACATTCAGTACTTC.